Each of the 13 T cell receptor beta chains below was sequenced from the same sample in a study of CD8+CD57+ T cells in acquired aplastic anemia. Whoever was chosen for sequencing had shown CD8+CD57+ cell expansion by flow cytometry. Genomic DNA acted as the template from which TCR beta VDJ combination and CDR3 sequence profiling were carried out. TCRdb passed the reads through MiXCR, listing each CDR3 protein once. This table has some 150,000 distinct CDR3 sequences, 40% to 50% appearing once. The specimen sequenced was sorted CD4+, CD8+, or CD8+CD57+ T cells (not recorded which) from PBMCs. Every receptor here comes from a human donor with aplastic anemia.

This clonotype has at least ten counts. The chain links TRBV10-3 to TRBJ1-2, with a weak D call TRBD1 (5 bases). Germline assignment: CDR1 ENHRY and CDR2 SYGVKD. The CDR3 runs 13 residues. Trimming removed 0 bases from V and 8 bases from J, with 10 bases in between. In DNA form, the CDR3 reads TGTGCCATCAGTGAGTCCAAGGGGTTCGGCTACACCTTC. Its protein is CAISESKGFGYTF.

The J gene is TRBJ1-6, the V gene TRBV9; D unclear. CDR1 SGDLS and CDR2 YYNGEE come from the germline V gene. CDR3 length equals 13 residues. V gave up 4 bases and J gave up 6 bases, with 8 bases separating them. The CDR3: CASSQVPNSPLHF. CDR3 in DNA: TGTGCCAGCAGCCAAGTCCCTAATTCACCCCTCCACTTT.

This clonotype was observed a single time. CDR3 sequence reads: CAISEGQGIVNTEAFF. The CDR3 DNA follows: TGTGCCATCAGTGAGGGTCAGGGGATAGTGAACACTGAAGCTTTCTTT. The rearrangement joins TRBV10-3 to TRBJ1-1; the D gene is possibly TRBD1 (6 bases). Germline assignment: CDR1 ENHRY and CDR2 SYGVKD. The CDR3 spans 16 residues. The ends were cut back, 2 bases at V and 0 bases at J, with 13 bases in the middle.

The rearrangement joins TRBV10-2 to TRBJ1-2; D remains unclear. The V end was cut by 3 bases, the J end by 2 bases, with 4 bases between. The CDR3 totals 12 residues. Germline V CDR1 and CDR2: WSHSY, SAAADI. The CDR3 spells CASSEGNYGYTF. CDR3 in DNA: TGCGCCAGCAGTGAAGGCAACTATGGCTACACCTTC.

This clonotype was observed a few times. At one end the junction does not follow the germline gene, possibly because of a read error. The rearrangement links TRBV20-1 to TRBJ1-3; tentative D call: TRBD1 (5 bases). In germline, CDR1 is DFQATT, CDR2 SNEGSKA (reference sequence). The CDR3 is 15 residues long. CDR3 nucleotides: TGCAGTGCTACTCCCCCGGGGACTTCTGGAAACGCCATATATTTT. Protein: CSATPPGTSGNAIYF.

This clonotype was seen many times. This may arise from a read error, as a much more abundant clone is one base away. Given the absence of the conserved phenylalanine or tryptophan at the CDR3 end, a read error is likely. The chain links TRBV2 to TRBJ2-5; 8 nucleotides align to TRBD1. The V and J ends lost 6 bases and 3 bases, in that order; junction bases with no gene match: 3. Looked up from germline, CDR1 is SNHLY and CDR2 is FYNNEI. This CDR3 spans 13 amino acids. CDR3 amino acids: CASRPTGEETQYS. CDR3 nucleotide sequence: TGTGCCAGCAGACCGACAGGGGAAGAGACCCAGTACTCC.

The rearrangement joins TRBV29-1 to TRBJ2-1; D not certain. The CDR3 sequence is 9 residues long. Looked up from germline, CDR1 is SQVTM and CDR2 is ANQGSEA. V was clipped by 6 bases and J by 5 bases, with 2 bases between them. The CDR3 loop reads CSVDNEQFF. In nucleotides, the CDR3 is TGCAGCGTGGACAATGAGCAGTTCTTC.

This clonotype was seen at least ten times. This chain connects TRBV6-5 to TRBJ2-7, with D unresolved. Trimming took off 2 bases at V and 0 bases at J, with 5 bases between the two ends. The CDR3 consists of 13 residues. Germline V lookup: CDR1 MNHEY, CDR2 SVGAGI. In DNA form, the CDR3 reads TGTGCCAGCAGTTACGACCGCTCCTACGAGCAGTACTTC. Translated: CASSYDRSYEQYF.

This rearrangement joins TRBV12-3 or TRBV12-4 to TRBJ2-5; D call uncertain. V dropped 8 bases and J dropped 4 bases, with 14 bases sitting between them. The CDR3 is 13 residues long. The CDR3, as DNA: TGTGCCAGCGGTGGTGGGTCGCGAGAGACCCAGTACTTC. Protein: CASGGGSRETQYF.

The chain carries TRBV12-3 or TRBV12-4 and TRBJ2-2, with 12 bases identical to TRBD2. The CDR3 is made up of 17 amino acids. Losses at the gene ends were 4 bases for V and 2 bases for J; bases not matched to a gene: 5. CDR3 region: CASSYLAGGANTGELFF. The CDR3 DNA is TGTGCCAGCAGTTACCTAGCGGGGGGGGCAAACACCGGGGAGCTGTTTTTT.

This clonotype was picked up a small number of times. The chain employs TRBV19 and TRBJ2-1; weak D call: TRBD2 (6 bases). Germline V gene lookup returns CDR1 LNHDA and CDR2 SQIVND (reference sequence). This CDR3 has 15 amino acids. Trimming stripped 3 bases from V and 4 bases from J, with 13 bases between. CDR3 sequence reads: CASSISGGGYNEQFF. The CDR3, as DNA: TGTGCCAGTAGTATCTCGGGTGGGGGGTACAATGAGCAGTTCTTC.

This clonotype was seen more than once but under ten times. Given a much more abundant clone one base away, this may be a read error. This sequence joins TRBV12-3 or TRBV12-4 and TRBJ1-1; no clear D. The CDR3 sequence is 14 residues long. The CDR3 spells CASIELATNTGAFF. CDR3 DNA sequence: TGTGCCAGCATTGAATTGGCTACTAACACTGGAGCTTTCTTT.

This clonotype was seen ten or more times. CDR3 nucleotide sequence: TGTGCCAGCAGCTTGGTCGGAGGGACGTCTGGAAACACCATATATTTT. This gives the protein CASSLVGGTSGNTIYF. V usage is TRBV5-5 and J usage is TRBJ1-3; perhaps TRBD1 as D (5 bases). Deletions cut 0 bases from V and 1 base from J, with 11 bases between. This CDR3 contains 16 residues. Germline CDR1 reads SGHKS; CDR2 reads YYEKEE (reference sequence).